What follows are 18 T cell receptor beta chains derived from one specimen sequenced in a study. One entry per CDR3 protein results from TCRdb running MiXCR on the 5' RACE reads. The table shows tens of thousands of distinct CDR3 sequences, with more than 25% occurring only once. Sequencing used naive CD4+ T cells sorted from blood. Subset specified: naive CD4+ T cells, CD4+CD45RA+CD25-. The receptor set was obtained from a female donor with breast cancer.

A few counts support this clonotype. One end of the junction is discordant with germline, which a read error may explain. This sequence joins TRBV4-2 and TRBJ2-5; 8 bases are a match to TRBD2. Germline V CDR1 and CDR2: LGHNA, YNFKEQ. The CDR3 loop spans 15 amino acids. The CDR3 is CANSQGSGTQETQYF. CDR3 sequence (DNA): TGTGCCAACAGCCAAGGTAGCGGGACCCAAGAGACCCAGTACTTC.

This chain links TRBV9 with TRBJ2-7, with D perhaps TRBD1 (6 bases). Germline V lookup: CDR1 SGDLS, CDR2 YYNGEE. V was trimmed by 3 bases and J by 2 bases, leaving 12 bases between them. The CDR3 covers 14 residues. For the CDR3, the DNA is TGTGCCAGCAGCGCCCGGACAGCTCCCTACGAGCAGTACTTC. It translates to CASSARTAPYEQYF.

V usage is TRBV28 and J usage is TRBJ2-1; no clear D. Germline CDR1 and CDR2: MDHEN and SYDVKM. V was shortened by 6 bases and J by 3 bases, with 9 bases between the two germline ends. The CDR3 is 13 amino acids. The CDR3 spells CASSRTHYNEQFF. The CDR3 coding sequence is TGTGCCAGCAGCCGCACACACTACAATGAGCAGTTCTTC.

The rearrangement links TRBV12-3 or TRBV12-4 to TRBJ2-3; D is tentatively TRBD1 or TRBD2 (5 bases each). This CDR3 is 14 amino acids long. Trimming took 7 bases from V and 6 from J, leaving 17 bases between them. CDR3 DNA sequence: TGTGCCAGCACCTGGGGGACGTCAGGGGATACGCAGTATTTT. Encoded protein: CASTWGTSGDTQYF.

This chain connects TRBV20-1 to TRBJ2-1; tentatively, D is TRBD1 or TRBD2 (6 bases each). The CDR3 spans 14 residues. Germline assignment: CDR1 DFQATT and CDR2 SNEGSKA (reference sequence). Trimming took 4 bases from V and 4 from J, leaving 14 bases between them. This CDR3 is CSATHGGMYNEQFF. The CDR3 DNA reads TGCAGTGCTACCCACGGGGGCATGTACAATGAGCAGTTCTTC.

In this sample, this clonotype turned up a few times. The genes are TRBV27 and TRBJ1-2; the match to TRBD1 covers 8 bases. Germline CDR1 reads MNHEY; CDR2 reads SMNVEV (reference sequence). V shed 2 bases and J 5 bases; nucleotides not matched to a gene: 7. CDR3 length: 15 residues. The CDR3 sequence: CASSLGQGSGYGYTF. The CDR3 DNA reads TGTGCCAGCAGTTTAGGACAGGGAAGCGGGTATGGCTACACCTTC.

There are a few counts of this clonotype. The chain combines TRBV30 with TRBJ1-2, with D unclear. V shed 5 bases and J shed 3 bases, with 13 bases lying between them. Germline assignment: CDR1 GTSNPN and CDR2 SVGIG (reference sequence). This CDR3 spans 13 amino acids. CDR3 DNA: TGTGCCTGGGCCGGGCCTGGGGACTATGGCTACACCTTC. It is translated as CAWAGPGDYGYTF.

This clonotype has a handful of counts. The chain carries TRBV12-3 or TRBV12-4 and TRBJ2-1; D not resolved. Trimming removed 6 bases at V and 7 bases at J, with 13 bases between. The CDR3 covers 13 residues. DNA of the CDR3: TGTGCCAGCAGACTCATGACACGGAATGAGCAGTTCTTC. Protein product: CASRLMTRNEQFF.

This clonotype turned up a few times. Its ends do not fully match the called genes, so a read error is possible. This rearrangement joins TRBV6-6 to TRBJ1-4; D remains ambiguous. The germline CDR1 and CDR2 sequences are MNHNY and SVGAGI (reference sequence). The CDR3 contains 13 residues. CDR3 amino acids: CASSCDPGEILFF. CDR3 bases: TGTGCCAGCAGTTGCGATCCTGGGGAAATACTGTTTTTT.

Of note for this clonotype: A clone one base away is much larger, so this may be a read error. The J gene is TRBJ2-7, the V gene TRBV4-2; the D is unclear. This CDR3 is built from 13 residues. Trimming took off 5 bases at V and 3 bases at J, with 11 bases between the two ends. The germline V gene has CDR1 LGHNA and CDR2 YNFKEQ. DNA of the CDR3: TGTGCCAGCAGCAGACATGGCGGCTACGAGCAGTACTTC. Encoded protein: CASSRHGGYEQYF.

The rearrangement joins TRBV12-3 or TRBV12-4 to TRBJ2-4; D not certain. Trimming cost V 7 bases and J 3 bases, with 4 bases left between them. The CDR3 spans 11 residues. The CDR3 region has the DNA TGTGCCAGCACAGACAAAAACATTCAGTACTTC. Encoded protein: CASTDKNIQYF.

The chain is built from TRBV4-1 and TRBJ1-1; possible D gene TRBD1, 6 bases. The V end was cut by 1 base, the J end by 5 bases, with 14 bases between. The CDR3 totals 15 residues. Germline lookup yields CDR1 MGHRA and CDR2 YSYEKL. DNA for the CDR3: TGCGCCAGCAGCCAAGCCACCAGGGGAAGGACTGAAGCTTTCTTT. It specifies CASSQATRGRTEAFF.

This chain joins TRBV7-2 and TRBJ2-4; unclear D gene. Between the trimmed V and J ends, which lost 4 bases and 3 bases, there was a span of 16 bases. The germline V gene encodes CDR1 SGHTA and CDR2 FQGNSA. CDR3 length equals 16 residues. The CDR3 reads CASSSTAQWGKNIQYF. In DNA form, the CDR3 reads TGTGCCAGCAGCTCGACGGCCCAATGGGGCAAAAACATTCAGTACTTC.

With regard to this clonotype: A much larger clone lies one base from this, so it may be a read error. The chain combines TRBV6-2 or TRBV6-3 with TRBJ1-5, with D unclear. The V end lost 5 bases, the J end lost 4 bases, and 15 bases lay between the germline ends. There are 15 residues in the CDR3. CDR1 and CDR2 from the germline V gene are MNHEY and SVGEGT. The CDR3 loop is CASSPAGSRNQPQHF. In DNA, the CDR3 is TGTGCCAGCAGTCCTGCTGGTAGTCGAAATCAGCCCCAGCATTTT.

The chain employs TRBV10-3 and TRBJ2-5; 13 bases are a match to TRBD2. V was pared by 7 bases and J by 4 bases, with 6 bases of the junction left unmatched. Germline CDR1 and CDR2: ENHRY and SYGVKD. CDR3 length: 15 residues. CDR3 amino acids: CAIKRTSGGGETQYF. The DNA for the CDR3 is TGTGCCATCAAACGGACTAGCGGGGGCGGAGAGACCCAGTACTTC.

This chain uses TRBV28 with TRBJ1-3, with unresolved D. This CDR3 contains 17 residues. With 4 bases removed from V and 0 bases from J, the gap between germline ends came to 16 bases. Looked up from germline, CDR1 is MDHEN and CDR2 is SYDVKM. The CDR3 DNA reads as TGTGCCAGCAGTTCCGGTGGACTGGGGAGCTCTGGAAACACCATATATTTT. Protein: CASSSGGLGSSGNTIYF.

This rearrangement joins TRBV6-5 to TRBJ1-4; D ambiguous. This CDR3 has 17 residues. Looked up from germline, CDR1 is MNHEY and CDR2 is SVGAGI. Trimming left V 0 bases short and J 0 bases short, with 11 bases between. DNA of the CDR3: TGTGCCAGCAGTTACTCGATTCCCGAGGCAACTAATGAAAAACTGTTTTTT. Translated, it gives CASSYSIPEATNEKLFF.

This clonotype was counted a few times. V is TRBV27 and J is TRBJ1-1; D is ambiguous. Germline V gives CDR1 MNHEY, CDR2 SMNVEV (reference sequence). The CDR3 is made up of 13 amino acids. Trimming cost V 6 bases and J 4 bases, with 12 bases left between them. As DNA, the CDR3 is TGTGCCAGCAGCCGGGAGGAGGGCACTGAAGCTTTCTTT. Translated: CASSREEGTEAFF.